These T cell receptor beta chains were read from a single sample in a study of Graves' ophthalmopathy and Graves' hyperthyroidism. MiXCR, applied by TCRdb to the multiplex PCR reads, yields one record per CDR3 protein. The sample consists of almost 750,000 distinct CDR3 sequences, roughly 41% of them appearing once. The sample consisted of peripheral blood. These receptors all stem from an adult man with Graves' ophthalmopathy. CDR3s include the opening cysteine and the closing phenylalanine or tryptophan. The D gene is left open where the match is weak. Size is stated for part of the rows, as once, few or many counts, or as a class when the clone is expanded.

J | size | D | V | DNA | CDR3
TRBJ2-3 | . | TRBD1 | TRBV29-1 | TGCAGCGTCGGACAGGGGATCACAGATACGCAGTATTTT | CSVGQGITDTQYF
TRBJ1-5 | . | . | TRBV20-1 | TGCAGTGCTAGAGTGACGGCCAGCAATCAGCCCCAGCATTTT | CSARVTASNQPQHF
TRBJ1-2 | . | . | TRBV29-1 | TGCAGCGTTGACACGTATGGCTACACCTTC | CSVDTYGYTF
TRBJ2-7 | few | TRBD1 | TRBV11-2 | TGTGCCAGCAGCTTACAGGGGGCAGCCTACGAGCAGTACTTC | CASSLQGAAYEQYF
TRBJ1-1 | . | TRBD1 | TRBV29-1 | TGCAGCGTTGGCGGACAGGGTTCTGGAGCTTTCTTT | CSVGGQGSGAFF
TRBJ1-2 | . | TRBD1 | TRBV9 | TGTGCCAGCAGCGTGGGGGAGACAGGGACCGGCTACACCTTC | CASSVGETGTGYTF
TRBJ2-7 | . | TRBD2 | TRBV15 | TGTGCCACCAGCAGAGATATGAGCGGGGGGGCCGGCAATGAGCAGTACTTC | CATSRDMSGGAGNEQYF
TRBJ2-6 | . | . | TRBV12-3/TRBV12-4 | TGTGCCAGCAGCCCTGTTCGGGGCTCTGGGGCCAACGTCCTGACTTTC | CASSPVRGSGANVLTF
TRBJ1-4 | . | TRBD1 | TRBV9 | TGTGCCAGCAGCGTAGATCCGGGACAGGGGACTGAAAAACTGTTTTTT | CASSVDPGQGTEKLFF
TRBJ1-1 | many | . | TRBV5-1 | TGCGCCAGCAGCTTGTTAGGGATGGAAGCTTTCTTT | CASSLLGMEAFF
TRBJ1-1 | . | . | TRBV29-1 | TGCAGCGTCCCCCAAGAGAACACTGAAGCTTTCTTT | CSVPQENTEAFF
TRBJ2-5 | many | . | TRBV29-1 | TGCAGCGTTGCTTTTCAAGAGACCCAGTACTTC | CSVAFQETQYF
TRBJ2-7 | few | . | TRBV2 | TGTGCCAGCAGTCGACCCGGCGAATACCAGCAGTACTTC | CASSRPGEYQQYF
TRBJ2-6 | many | . | TRBV5-1 | TGCGCCAGCAGCTCCGATACTGGGGCCAACGTCCTGACTTTC | CASSSDTGANVLTF
TRBJ2-2 | many | . | TRBV7-9 | TGTGCCAGCAGCTTAGTTCCCGGGGAGCTGTTTTTT | CASSLVPGELFF
TRBJ1-2 | . | TRBD1 | TRBV25-1 | TGTGCCAGCAGTGAAGAGGGGACAGGGTCTTATGGCTACACCTTC | CASSEEGTGSYGYTF
TRBJ1-1 | few | . | TRBV19 | TGTGCCAGTAGTATGGTCCGGACACTCTACATGAACACTGAAGCTTTCTTT | CASSMVRTLYMNTEAFF
TRBJ2-2 | . | TRBD1 | TRBV7-8 | TGTGCCAGCAGCTTATCCCAGGGGGCGTACACCGGGGAGCTGTTTTTT | CASSLSQGAYTGELFF
TRBJ1-3 | many | . | TRBV14 | TGTGCCAGCAGTCCCAGGGGATCTGGAAACACCATATATTTT | CASSPRGSGNTIYF
TRBJ2-7 | . | . | TRBV7-3 | TGTGCCAGCAGCCGAATAACGGGCGGCGGGGAGCAGTACTTC | CASSRITGGGEQYF
TRBJ1-2 | many | TRBD1 | TRBV29-1 | TGCAGCGTTGAAGGGTTTGGGACAGGGGGTAGTGGCTACACCTTC | CSVEGFGTGGSGYTF
TRBJ2-5 | few | TRBD1 | TRBV29-1 | TGCAGCGTTGAGGTTATTTTACAGGGGGCTGGGGAGACCCAGTACTTC | CSVEVILQGAGETQYF
TRBJ2-7 | . | TRBD2 | TRBV7-3 | TGTGCCAGCAGCTTATCCGAGACTAGCGGGAGCTACGAGCAGTACTTC | CASSLSETSGSYEQYF
TRBJ1-6 | many | . | TRBV7-2 | TGTGCCAGCAGCCAGGCCGGGTCACCCCTCCACTTT | CASSQAGSPLHF
TRBJ2-6 | . | TRBD1 | TRBV6-1 | TGTGCCACATACCCGGTGGGACAGGGTGCCGGGGCCAACGTCCTGACTTTC | CATYPVGQGAGANVLTF
TRBJ1-2 | . | . | TRBV10-3 | TGTGCCATCACCGGGGGGAATGGCGAGACCTTC | CAITGGNGETF